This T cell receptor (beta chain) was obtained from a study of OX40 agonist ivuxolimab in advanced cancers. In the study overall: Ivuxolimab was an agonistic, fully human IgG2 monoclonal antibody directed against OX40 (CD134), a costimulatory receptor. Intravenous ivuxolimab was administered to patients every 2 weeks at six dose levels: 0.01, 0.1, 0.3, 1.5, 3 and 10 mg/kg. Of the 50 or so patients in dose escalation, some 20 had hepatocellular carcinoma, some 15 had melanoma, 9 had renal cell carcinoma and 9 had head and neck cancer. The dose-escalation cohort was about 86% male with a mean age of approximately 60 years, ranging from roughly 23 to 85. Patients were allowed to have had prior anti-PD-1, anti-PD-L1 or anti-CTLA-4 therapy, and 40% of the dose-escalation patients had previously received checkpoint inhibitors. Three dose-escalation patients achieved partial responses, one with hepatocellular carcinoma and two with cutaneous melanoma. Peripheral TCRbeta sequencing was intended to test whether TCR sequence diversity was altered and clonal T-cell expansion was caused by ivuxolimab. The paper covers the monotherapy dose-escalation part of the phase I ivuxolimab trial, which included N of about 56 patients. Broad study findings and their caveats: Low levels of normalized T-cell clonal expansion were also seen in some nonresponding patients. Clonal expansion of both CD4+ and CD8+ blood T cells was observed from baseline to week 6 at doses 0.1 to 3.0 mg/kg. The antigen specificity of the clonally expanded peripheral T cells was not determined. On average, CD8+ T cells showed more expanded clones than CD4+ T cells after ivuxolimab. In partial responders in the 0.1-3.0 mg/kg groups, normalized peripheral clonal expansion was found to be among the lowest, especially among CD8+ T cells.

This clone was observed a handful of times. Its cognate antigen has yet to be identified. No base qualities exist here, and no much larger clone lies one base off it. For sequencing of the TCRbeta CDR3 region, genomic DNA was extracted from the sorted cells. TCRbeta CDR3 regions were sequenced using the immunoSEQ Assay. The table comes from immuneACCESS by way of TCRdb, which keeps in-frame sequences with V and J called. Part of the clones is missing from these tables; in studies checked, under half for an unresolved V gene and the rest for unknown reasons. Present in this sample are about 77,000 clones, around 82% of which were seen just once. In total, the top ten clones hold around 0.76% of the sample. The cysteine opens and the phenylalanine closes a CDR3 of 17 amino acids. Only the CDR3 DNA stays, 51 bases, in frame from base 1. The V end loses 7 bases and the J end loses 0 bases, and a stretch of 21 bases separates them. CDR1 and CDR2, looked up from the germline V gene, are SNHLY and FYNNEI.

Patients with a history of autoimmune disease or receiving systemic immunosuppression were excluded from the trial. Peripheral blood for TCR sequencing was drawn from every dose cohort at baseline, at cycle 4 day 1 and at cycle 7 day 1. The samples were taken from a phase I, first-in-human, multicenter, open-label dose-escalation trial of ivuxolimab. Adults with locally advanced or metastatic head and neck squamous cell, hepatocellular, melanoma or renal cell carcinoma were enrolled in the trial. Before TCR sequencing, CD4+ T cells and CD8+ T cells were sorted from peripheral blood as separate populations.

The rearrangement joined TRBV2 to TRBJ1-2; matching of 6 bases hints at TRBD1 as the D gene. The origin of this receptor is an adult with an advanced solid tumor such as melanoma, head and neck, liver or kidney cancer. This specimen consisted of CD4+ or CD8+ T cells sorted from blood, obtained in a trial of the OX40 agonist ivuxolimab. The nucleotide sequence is TGTGCCAGCATTCCGCTTCCGGGGGGCCTGACTAACTATGGCTACACCTTC. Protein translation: CASIPLPGGLTNYGYTF.